This record looks at one T cell receptor (beta chain) sequence and its context. CDR1 and CDR2 from the germline V gene are MNHEY and SMNVEV (reference sequence). V was cut by 1 base and J by 1 base, with 13 bases left in between. This CDR3 contains 16 residues. This entry belongs to a study of OX40 agonist ivuxolimab in advanced cancers. Profiled with immunoSEQ multiplex PCR; TCRdb holds only in-frame clones, not every one. The profile shows some 25,000 clones, just over 85% of them singletons. The input for sequencing was CD4+ or CD8+ T cells sorted from blood, taken in a trial of the OX40 agonist ivuxolimab. V and J are TRBV27 and TRBJ1-1; a weak D match, TRBD1 (6 bases). The receptor was derived from an adult with an advanced solid tumor such as melanoma, head and neck, liver or kidney cancer. The CDR3 reads CASSLYAGATNTEAFF. CDR3 DNA sequence: TGTGCCAGCAGTTTATATGCAGGGGCGACGAACACTGAAGCTTTCTTT.